This T cell receptor beta chain was captured by sequencing in a study of PD-1 blockade in classical Hodgkin lymphoma. Regarding the study as a whole: Sources of repertoire differences remain undefined, possibly disease activity or prior therapy. Newly diagnosed patients reportedly had lower baseline TCR diversity than healthy donors.

Measured with immunoSEQ multiplex PCR; TCRdb has only the in-frame clones, and not every one. The table records tens of thousands of clones, nearly 90% of them present only once. Documented time point: cycle 4 day 1 (C4D1), after 5 to 7 weeks of nivolumab. Brentuximab vedotin exposure varied, and every patient relapsed after autologous stem cell transplantation. When best responses were assessed, they were complete response, partial response or progressive disease. As regards this clone: The target antigen is unknown.

Per the germline V gene, CDR1 is PRHDT and CDR2 is FYEKMQ (reference sequence). V lost 3 bases to trimming and J lost 6 bases; unmatched junction nucleotides: 6. CDR3 size: 15 residues. The rearrangement joins TRBV13 to TRBJ2-3, with 10 positions matching TRBD1. This TCR came from a human donor with classical Hodgkin lymphoma. The sequenced sample was peripheral blood mononuclear cells (PBMCs), obtained before the fourth cycle of nivolumab. CDR3 amino acids: CASSLTGGRWDTQYF. The CDR3 nucleotides are TGTGCCAGCAGCTTGACAGGGGGCAGGTGGGATACGCAGTATTTT.